Presented here are 27 T cell receptor beta chains from one specimen sequenced in a study of OX40 agonist ivuxolimab in advanced cancers. Clones were read by immunoSEQ multiplex PCR, and TCRdb kept only the in-frame ones, dropping some. In the table there are roughly 51,000 clones, about 89% of which are singletons. Sequenced here: CD4+ or CD8+ T cells sorted from blood, sampled in a trial of the OX40 agonist ivuxolimab. The receptors come from an adult with an advanced solid tumor such as melanoma, head and neck, liver or kidney cancer.

The V gene is TRBV19, the J gene TRBJ2-1, with D unclear. The CDR3 runs to 13 residues. The germline V gene encodes CDR1 LNHDA and CDR2 SQIVND (reference sequence). Between the trimmed V and J ends, which lost 5 bases and 5 bases, there was a span of 10 bases. The CDR3 nucleotides are TGTGCCAGTAGTTGGCAGAATAACAATGAGCAGTTCTTC. Protein: CASSWQNNNEQFF.

The genes are TRBV19 and TRBJ2-6; D ambiguous. V gave up 4 bases and J gave up 1 base, with 5 bases separating them. This CDR3 contains 14 residues. Germline V lookup: CDR1 LNHDA, CDR2 SQIVND (reference sequence). CDR3 bases: TGTGCCAGTAGTAGAGAATCTGGGGCCAACGTCCTGACTTTC. Translated: CASSRESGANVLTF.

The chain recombines TRBV13 with TRBJ1-3, with TRBD1 as a possible D gene (5 bases). CDR1 is PRHDT and CDR2 is FYEKMQ in the germline V gene (reference sequence). The ends were cut back, 5 bases at V and 4 bases at J, with 12 bases in the middle. The CDR3 is 14 residues long. In nucleotides, the CDR3 is TGTGCCAGCAGCCGGGGGGGTGTGGGAAACACCATATATTTT. This gives the protein CASSRGGVGNTIYF.

The rearrangement joins TRBV5-1 to TRBJ1-4; D may be TRBD1 (5 bases). V shed 4 bases and J shed 8 bases, with 9 bases lying between them. The CDR3 sequence is 12 residues long. Looked up from germline, CDR1 is SGHRS and CDR2 is YFSETQ. CDR3 amino acids: CASSPQGEKLFF. CDR3 DNA: TGCGCCAGCAGCCCCCAGGGAGAAAAACTGTTTTTT.

CDR3 DNA: TGTGCCTGGAGTGGCATGGGGGGCGGGCACTATGGCTACACCTTC. It translates to CAWSGMGGGHYGYTF. The chain couples TRBV30 to TRBJ1-2, with a weak D call TRBD1 (6 bases). The CDR3 covers 15 residues. CDR1 is GTSNPN and CDR2 is SVGIG in the germline V gene (reference sequence). V lost 1 base and J 3 bases, leaving 15 bases between the germline ends. The full variable domain, its missing parts supplied by reference TRBV30 and TRBJ1-2, is SQTIHQWPATLVQPVGSPLSLECTVEGTSNPNLYWYRQAAGRGLQLLFYSVGIGQISSEVPQNLSASRPQDRQFILSSKKLLLSDSGFYLCAWSGMGGGHYGYTFGSGTRLTVV.

Here the CDR3 DNA reads TGTGCCAGCAGCCTGAATCGCTATACGCAGTATTTT. Translation: CASSLNRYTQYF. V usage is TRBV7-8 and J usage is TRBJ2-3; the D is unclear. This CDR3 region has 12 residues. The germline V gene has CDR1 SGHVS and CDR2 FQNEAQ. Trimming removed 5 bases at V and 7 bases at J, with 10 bases between.

The genes are TRBV15 and TRBJ1-5; 9 nucleotides line up with TRBD1. After removal of 0 bases from V and 4 bases from J, the junction contained 4 bases not matched to a gene. CDR3 size: 16 residues. Germline V gene lookup returns CDR1 LNHNV and CDR2 YYDKDF (reference sequence). The CDR3 sequence: CATSRDPGQGNQPQHF. The CDR3 DNA is TGTGCCACCAGCAGAGACCCCGGACAGGGGAATCAGCCCCAGCATTTT. Full variable domain (rest looked up from reference TRBV15 and TRBJ1-5): DAMVIQNPRYQVTQFGKPVTLSCSQTLNHNVMYWYQQKSSQAPKLLFHYYDKDFNNEADTPDNFQSRRPNTSFCFLDIRSPGLGDTAMYLCATSRDPGQGNQPQHFGDGTRLSIL.

The CDR3 loop is CASSEGSIAQYF. Here the CDR3 DNA reads TGTGCCAGCAGTGAAGGGTCAATCGCCCAGTACTTC. This sequence joins TRBV6-1 and TRBJ2-5; D is undetermined. Germline V gene lookup returns CDR1 MNHNS and CDR2 SASEGT. CDR3 size: 12 residues. Trimming took 1 base from V and 9 from J, leaving 9 bases between them.

V and J are TRBV19 and TRBJ1-3; TRBD1 is a possible D gene (5 bases). Germline values: CDR1 LNHDA, CDR2 SQIVND (reference sequence). This CDR3 comprises 13 residues. Deletions cut 6 bases from V and 2 bases from J, with 8 bases between. CDR3 protein: CASRVGAGNTIYF. The DNA of the CDR3 is TGTGCCAGTAGGGTGGGGGCTGGAAACACCATATATTTT.

Here the CDR3 reads CASSLGQGPNQPQHF. CDR3 nucleotide sequence: TGTGCCAGCAGCCTAGGACAGGGTCCAAATCAGCCCCAGCATTTT. This chain connects TRBV28 to TRBJ1-5; 8 bases match TRBD1. From germline, CDR1 is MDHEN and CDR2 SYDVKM. CDR3 length equals 15 residues. The J segment lost 4 bases and the V segment lost 6 bases, leaving 8 bases of the junction unmatched. Combining the CDR3 with reference TRBV28 and TRBJ1-5 gives the whole variable domain DVKVTQSSRYLVKRTGEKVFLECVQDMDHENMFWYRQDPGLGLRLIYFSYDVKMKEKGDIPEGYSVSREKKERFSLILESASTNQTSMYLCASSLGQGPNQPQHFGDGTRLSIL.

This sequence joins TRBV19 and TRBJ1-1, with 7 bases fitting TRBD1. V lost 6 bases to trimming and J lost 5 bases; unmatched junction nucleotides: 12. The CDR3 loop spans 15 amino acids. Germline V gives CDR1 LNHDA, CDR2 SQIVND (reference sequence). The CDR3 DNA sequence: TGTGCCAGTAGCCCGCCGGTGAGGGGGCGAACTGAAGCTTTCTTT. Its translation: CASSPPVRGRTEAFF.

The J gene is TRBJ1-1, the V gene TRBV27, with D possibly being TRBD1 (6 bases). Germline CDR1 and CDR2: MNHEY and SMNVEV (reference sequence). The CDR3 has 13 amino acids. Between the trimmed V and J ends, which lost 10 bases and 3 bases, there was a span of 15 bases. The CDR3 DNA is TGTGCCACCCAAGGTAGGGGGGACACTGAAGCTTTCTTT. Amino acid sequence: CATQGRGDTEAFF.

The J gene is TRBJ2-1, the V gene TRBV5-1; D is undetermined. This CDR3 is built from 15 residues. Germline lookup yields CDR1 SGHRS and CDR2 YFSETQ. V was trimmed by 2 bases and J by 2 bases, leaving 11 bases between them. DNA of the CDR3: TGCGCCAGCAGCTTAGGAGCGAATCCCTACAATGAGCAGTTCTTC. It translates to CASSLGANPYNEQFF.

This chain links TRBV18 with TRBJ1-1; D is perhaps TRBD1 (5 bases). Germline lookup yields CDR1 KGHSH and CDR2 LQKENI. The CDR3 runs 18 residues. V gave up 3 bases and J gave up 0 bases, with 20 bases separating them. CDR3 in amino acids: CASSPAQGGTIVNTEAFF. The CDR3, as DNA: TGTGCCAGCTCACCTGCCCAGGGAGGAACCATAGTGAACACTGAAGCTTTCTTT.

V gene TRBV29-1 combines with J gene TRBJ2-1; 14 bases are shared with TRBD2. Germline CDR1 SQVTM, CDR2 ANQGSEA. This CDR3 region has 14 residues. The V gene end was trimmed by 6 bases and the J gene end by 6 bases; junction bases not matched to a gene: 4. The CDR3 DNA reads TGCAGCGTCGCAGGGACTAGCGGGAGCAATGAGCAGTTCTTC. Translation: CSVAGTSGSNEQFF.

The CDR3 DNA is TGTGCCACCCAGGCGGGGAATAGCAATCAGCCCCAGCATTTT. This gives the protein CATQAGNSNQPQHF. The V gene is TRBV7-8, the J gene TRBJ1-5, with D uncertain. V was cut by 10 bases and J by 0 bases, with 13 bases left in between. Germline CDR1 and CDR2: SGHVS and FQNEAQ. The CDR3 loop spans 14 amino acids.

V is TRBV10-2 and J is TRBJ1-4; a possible D gene is TRBD1 (5 bases). The CDR3 has 13 residues. Deletions cut 8 bases from V and 1 base from J, with 8 bases between. Germline CDR1 and CDR2: WSHSY and SAAADI. The CDR3 DNA reads as TGCGCCAGCCGACAGCAAACTAATGAAAAACTGTTTTTT. It specifies CASRQQTNEKLFF.

The rearrangement links TRBV7-4 to TRBJ2-1; possibly TRBD2 for D (6 bases). CDR1 and CDR2 (germline): SGHVT, SQSDAQ. Trimming left V 5 bases short and J 7 bases short, with 15 bases between. This CDR3 region has 14 residues. The CDR3 sequence is CASSRDSGGNEQFF. Written as DNA, the CDR3 is TGTGCCAGCAGCAGGGACTCCGGCGGGAATGAGCAGTTCTTC.

This clone was picked up one time. The chain has TRBV9 and TRBJ2-3; perhaps TRBD1 as D (6 bases). The CDR3 consists of 15 residues. V lost 0 bases to trimming and J lost 5 bases, with 13 bases between them. Germline lookup yields CDR1 SGDLS and CDR2 YYNGEE. This CDR3 is CASSVGGPRGDTQYF. CDR3 coding DNA: TGTGCCAGCAGCGTAGGAGGACCCAGGGGAGATACGCAGTATTTT. Drawing the rest from reference TRBV9 and TRBJ2-3, the complete variable domain is DSGVTQTPKHLITATGQRVTLRCSPRSGDLSVYWYQQSLDQGLQFLIQYYNGEERAKGNILERFSAQQFPDLHSELNLSSLELGDSALYFCASSVGGPRGDTQYFGPGTRLTVL.

To note about this clone: Mismatch with germline at one junction end may stem from a read error. The V gene is TRBV19, the J gene TRBJ2-2, with D possibly TRBD2 on 6 matching bases. Germline V CDR1 and CDR2: LNHDA, SQIVND (reference sequence). This CDR3 spans 15 amino acids. The CDR3 DNA is TGTGCCAGTAGTCTAGAGAGGAGGGTGATCGGGGAGCTGTTTTTT. It is translated as CASSLERRVIGELFF.

This chain joins TRBV7-9 and TRBJ1-2; a possible D gene is TRBD1 (5 bases). Between the trimmed V and J ends, which lost 5 bases and 3 bases, there was a span of 22 bases. Germline-derived CDR1 and CDR2 are SEHNR and FQNEAQ (reference sequence). The CDR3 length is 17 residues. CDR3 coding DNA: TGTGCCAGCAGCACTAAATCCCCCAGGACACCCTACTATGGCTACACCTTC. It codes for CASSTKSPRTPYYGYTF.

This clone has just a few counts. The chain has TRBV9 and TRBJ1-1; TRBD1 aligns across 7 bases. V shed 0 bases and J 0 bases; nucleotides not matched to a gene: 5. Germline CDR1 and CDR2: SGDLS and YYNGEE. The CDR3 has 16 amino acids. CDR3 loop: CASSVGQGVVNTEAFF. CDR3 DNA sequence: TGTGCCAGCAGCGTAGGGCAGGGGGTGGTGAACACTGAAGCTTTCTTT. Using reference TRBV9 and TRBJ1-1 for the parts outside the CDR3, the full variable domain is DSGVTQTPKHLITATGQRVTLRCSPRSGDLSVYWYQQSLDQGLQFLIQYYNGEERAKGNILERFSAQQFPDLHSELNLSSLELGDSALYFCASSVGQGVVNTEAFFGQGTRLTVV.

The chain employs TRBV5-1 and TRBJ2-1, with D unclear. This CDR3 is built from 17 residues. V shed 4 bases and J shed 2 bases, with 19 bases lying between them. The V gene's germline CDR1 is SGHRS and CDR2 YFSETQ. The CDR3 reads CASSIRSLRATYNEQFF. DNA for the CDR3: TGCGCCAGCAGCATTCGATCCCTCCGGGCGACCTACAATGAGCAGTTCTTC. Using reference TRBV5-1 and TRBJ2-1 for the parts outside the CDR3, the full variable domain is KAGVTQTPRYLIKTRGQQVTLSCSPISGHRSVSWYQQTPGQGLQFLFEYFSETQRNKGNFPGRFSGRQFSNSRSEMNVSTLELGDSALYLCASSIRSLRATYNEQFFGPGTRLTVL.

The sample holds one count of this clone. The V call is TRBV7-9, the J call TRBJ2-3; D is undetermined. Trimming took 3 bases from V and 0 from J, leaving 7 bases between them. This CDR3 contains 14 residues. Germline V lookup: CDR1 SEHNR, CDR2 FQNEAQ (reference sequence). The CDR3 loop is CASSFGQSTDTQYF. The CDR3 nucleotides are TGTGCCAGCAGCTTTGGCCAGAGCACAGATACGCAGTATTTT.

The chain is built from TRBV5-4 and TRBJ1-3, with 7 bases fitting TRBD1. Looked up from germline, CDR1 is SGHNT and CDR2 is YYREEE (reference sequence). Trimming at V came to 5 bases and at J to 2 bases, leaving 4 bases not matched to a gene. The CDR3 consists of 14 residues. The CDR3 protein is CASRGDRTGNTIYF. CDR3 bases: TGTGCCAGCAGGGGGGACAGAACTGGAAACACCATATATTTT.

V usage is TRBV7-8 and J usage is TRBJ1-1; no firm D call. Trimming took 2 bases from V and 1 from J, leaving 5 bases between them. Germline assignment: CDR1 SGHVS and CDR2 FQNEAQ. This CDR3 is 13 amino acids long. CDR3 coding DNA: TGTGCCAGCAGCTTACGAGCGAACACTGAAGCTTTCTTT. It translates to CASSLRANTEAFF.

The chain combines TRBV5-6 with TRBJ2-6; D remains ambiguous. The CDR3 has 15 amino acids. Germline loops: CDR1 SGHDT, CDR2 YYEEEE. V lost 1 base and J lost 2, with 7 bases in between. The CDR3 sequence is CASSLYQAGANVLTF. CDR3 sequence (DNA): TGTGCCAGCAGCTTGTATCAAGCTGGGGCCAACGTCCTGACTTTC.